These T cell receptor beta chains were read from a single sample in a study of T-cell reconstitution after alpha-beta-depleted transplantation in children. From the PCR reads, TCRdb called clonotypes with MiXCR, one entry per CDR3 protein. The repertoire holds 170,000 or so distinct CDR3 sequences, with around 7% as singletons. This material consisted of PBMCs from the stem cell graft donor, taken from the stem cell graft. All receptors come from a human donor who donated a stem cell graft to a child with Wiskott-Aldrich syndrome. Both conserved end residues are trimmed from each CDR3.

V	J	CDR3
TRBV5-1	TRBJ2-3	ASSRGQGEDTQY
TRBV7-9	TRBJ2-1	ASSLAREGLYNEQF
TRBV10-2	TRBJ2-7	ASGQGPYYEQY
TRBV7-2	TRBJ1-2	ASSFSLNYGYT
TRBV19	TRBJ1-1	ASSMNRGEAF
TRBV5-1	TRBJ1-6	ASSLQQDNSPLH
TRBV7-9	TRBJ1-4	ASSLSLGAGEKLF
TRBV18	TRBJ1-1	ASSPHRDGEAF
TRBV6-2/TRBV6-3	TRBJ2-1	ASERGGVYGEQF
TRBV24-1	TRBJ2-1	ATSDYTSGAYNEQF
TRBV7-2	TRBJ1-1	ASSFGAVNTEAF
TRBV6-2/TRBV6-3	TRBJ2-7	ASRPSGGPDEQY
TRBV5-1	TRBJ2-2	ASSRQGATNTGELF
TRBV2	TRBJ1-1	ASSASLYTEAF
TRBV7-2	TRBJ2-3	ASTRDPLNTQY
TRBV5-1	TRBJ2-7	ASSLGQGLSYEQY
TRBV28	TRBJ1-2	ASSSVGRGYGYT
TRBV24-1	TRBJ1-2	ATSDPTGNYGYT
TRBV11-3	TRBJ2-7	ASSLRETGVYEQY
TRBV5-8	TRBJ2-1	ASSLAFSGYYNEQF
TRBV5-1	TRBJ2-7	ASSLLDRAHEQY
TRBV20-1	TRBJ1-1	SAMARSEAF
TRBV20-1	TRBJ1-1	SAELRDEAF
TRBV6-5	TRBJ2-5	ATGQAQETQY
TRBV3-1	TRBJ1-5	ASSQRGDQPQH
TRBV4-3	TRBJ2-3	ASSARKTGGSTDTQY
TRBV5-1	TRBJ2-2	ASSNIIPGLPNTGELF
TRBV29-1	TRBJ2-7	SGIQGTAYEQY